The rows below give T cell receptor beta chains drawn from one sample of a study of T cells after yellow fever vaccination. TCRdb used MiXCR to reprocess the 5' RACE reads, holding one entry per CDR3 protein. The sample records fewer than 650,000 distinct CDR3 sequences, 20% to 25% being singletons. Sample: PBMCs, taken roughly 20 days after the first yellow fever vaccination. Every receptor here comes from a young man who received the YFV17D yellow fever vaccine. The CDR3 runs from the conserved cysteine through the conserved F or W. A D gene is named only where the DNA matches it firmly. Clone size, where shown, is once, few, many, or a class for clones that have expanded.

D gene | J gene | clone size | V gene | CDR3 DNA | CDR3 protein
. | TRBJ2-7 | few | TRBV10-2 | TGCGCCAGCAGTGAGTCGAGGGGGGCGCACTCCTACGAGCAGTACTTC | CASSESRGAHSYEQYF
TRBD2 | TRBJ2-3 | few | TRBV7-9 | TGTGCCAGCAGCCCGATGCGGGGGTTTGGCACAGATACGCAGTATTTT | CASSPMRGFGTDTQYF
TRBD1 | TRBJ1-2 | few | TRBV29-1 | TGCAGCGTTGGACAGGGTAGCTATGGCTACACCTTC | CSVGQGSYGYTF
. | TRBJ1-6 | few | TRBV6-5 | TGTGCCAGCAGTTACTCGATGGATCCCCGCCGGGATTCACCCCTCCACTTT | CASSYSMDPRRDSPLHF
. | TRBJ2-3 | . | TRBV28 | TGTGCCAGCAGTCTAAGGACTCCAGGACCCACAGATACGCAGTATTTT | CASSLRTPGPTDTQYF
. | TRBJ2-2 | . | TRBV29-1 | TGCAGCGTTGAAGAGGGCGCGACAAGGGGGAGAGCGGAGCTGTTTTTT | CSVEEGATRGRAELFF
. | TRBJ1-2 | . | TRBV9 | TGTGCCAGCAGCGTAGACCCCGGGACACTTTATGGCTACACCTTC | CASSVDPGTLYGYTF
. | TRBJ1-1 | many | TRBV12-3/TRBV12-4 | TGTGCCAGCAGTTTAGCCAACTTGGACACTGAAGCTTTCTTT | CASSLANLDTEAFF
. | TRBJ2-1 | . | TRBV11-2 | TGTGCCAGCAGCTTAGGGTCTAGGGAGGTCGATGAGCAGTTCTTC | CASSLGSREVDEQFF
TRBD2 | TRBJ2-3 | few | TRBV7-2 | TGTGCCAGCAGCTTAGGCCTAGCGGGGTCAGATACGCAGTATTTT | CASSLGLAGSDTQYF
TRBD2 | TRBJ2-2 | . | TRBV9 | TGTGCCAGCAGCCCTAGGCTAGCGGAGACACTAAACACCGGGGAGCTGTTTTTT | CASSPRLAETLNTGELFF
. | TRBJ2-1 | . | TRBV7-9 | TGTGCCAGCAGAGAGGTCCTGCCGGGCGGGGAGCAGTTCTTC | CASREVLPGGEQFF
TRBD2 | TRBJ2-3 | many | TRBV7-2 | TGTGCCAGCAGCTTATACAGCGGGGGCCAAAGCACAGATACGCAGTATTTT | CASSLYSGGQSTDTQYF
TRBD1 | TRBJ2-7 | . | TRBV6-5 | TGTGCCAGCAGTTACTTCCCCGGGACAGGGGGTCTGGACGAGCAGTACTTC | CASSYFPGTGGLDEQYF
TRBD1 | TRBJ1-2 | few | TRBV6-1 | TGTGCCAGCAGGCAGGACAGGACTTACTATGGCTACACCTTC | CASRQDRTYYGYTF
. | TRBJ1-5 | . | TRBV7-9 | TGTGCCAGCAGCTTAGGGTCTCAAATTCAGCCCCAGCATTTT | CASSLGSQIQPQHF